This T cell receptor (beta chain) came from a study of cytomegalovirus exposure and HLA in healthy donors. Whole-study results and caveats: Later work associated roughly 15,000 TCR beta sequences with HLA alleles at 0.05 false discovery rate. Researchers counted some 150 TCR beta chains as cytomegalovirus-associated.

PCR used 60 Vbeta primers and 13 Jbeta primers. Some clones are missing from TCRdb's copy, which holds only in-frame ones; the method was immunoSEQ multiplex PCR. In the table there are about 190,000 clones, over 9.5% of which are singletons. The length of the CDR3 is 13 residues. V trimming: 5 bases; J trimming: 10 bases; junction bases outside the gene matches: 4. The V gene's germline CDR1 is SEHNR and CDR2 FQNEAQ (reference sequence). To note about this clone: Its matching antigen is unknown.

Sequencing was done on a sample of PBMCs. V usage is TRBV7-9 and J usage is TRBJ2-1; TRBD1 aligns across 11 bases. The sequence derives from a man between 50 and 59 years old in good health and CMV-seropositive. This CDR3 reads CASSRTGGREQFF. Here the CDR3 DNA reads TGTGCCAGCAGCAGGACAGGGGGCCGAGAGCAGTTCTTC. Variable domain in full (rest from reference TRBV7-9 and TRBJ2-1): DTGVSQNPRHKITKRGQNVTFRCDPISEHNRLYWYRQTLGQGPEFLTYFQNEAQLEKSRLLSDRFSAERPKGSFSTLEIQRTEQGDSAMYLCASSRTGGREQFFGPGTRLTVL.